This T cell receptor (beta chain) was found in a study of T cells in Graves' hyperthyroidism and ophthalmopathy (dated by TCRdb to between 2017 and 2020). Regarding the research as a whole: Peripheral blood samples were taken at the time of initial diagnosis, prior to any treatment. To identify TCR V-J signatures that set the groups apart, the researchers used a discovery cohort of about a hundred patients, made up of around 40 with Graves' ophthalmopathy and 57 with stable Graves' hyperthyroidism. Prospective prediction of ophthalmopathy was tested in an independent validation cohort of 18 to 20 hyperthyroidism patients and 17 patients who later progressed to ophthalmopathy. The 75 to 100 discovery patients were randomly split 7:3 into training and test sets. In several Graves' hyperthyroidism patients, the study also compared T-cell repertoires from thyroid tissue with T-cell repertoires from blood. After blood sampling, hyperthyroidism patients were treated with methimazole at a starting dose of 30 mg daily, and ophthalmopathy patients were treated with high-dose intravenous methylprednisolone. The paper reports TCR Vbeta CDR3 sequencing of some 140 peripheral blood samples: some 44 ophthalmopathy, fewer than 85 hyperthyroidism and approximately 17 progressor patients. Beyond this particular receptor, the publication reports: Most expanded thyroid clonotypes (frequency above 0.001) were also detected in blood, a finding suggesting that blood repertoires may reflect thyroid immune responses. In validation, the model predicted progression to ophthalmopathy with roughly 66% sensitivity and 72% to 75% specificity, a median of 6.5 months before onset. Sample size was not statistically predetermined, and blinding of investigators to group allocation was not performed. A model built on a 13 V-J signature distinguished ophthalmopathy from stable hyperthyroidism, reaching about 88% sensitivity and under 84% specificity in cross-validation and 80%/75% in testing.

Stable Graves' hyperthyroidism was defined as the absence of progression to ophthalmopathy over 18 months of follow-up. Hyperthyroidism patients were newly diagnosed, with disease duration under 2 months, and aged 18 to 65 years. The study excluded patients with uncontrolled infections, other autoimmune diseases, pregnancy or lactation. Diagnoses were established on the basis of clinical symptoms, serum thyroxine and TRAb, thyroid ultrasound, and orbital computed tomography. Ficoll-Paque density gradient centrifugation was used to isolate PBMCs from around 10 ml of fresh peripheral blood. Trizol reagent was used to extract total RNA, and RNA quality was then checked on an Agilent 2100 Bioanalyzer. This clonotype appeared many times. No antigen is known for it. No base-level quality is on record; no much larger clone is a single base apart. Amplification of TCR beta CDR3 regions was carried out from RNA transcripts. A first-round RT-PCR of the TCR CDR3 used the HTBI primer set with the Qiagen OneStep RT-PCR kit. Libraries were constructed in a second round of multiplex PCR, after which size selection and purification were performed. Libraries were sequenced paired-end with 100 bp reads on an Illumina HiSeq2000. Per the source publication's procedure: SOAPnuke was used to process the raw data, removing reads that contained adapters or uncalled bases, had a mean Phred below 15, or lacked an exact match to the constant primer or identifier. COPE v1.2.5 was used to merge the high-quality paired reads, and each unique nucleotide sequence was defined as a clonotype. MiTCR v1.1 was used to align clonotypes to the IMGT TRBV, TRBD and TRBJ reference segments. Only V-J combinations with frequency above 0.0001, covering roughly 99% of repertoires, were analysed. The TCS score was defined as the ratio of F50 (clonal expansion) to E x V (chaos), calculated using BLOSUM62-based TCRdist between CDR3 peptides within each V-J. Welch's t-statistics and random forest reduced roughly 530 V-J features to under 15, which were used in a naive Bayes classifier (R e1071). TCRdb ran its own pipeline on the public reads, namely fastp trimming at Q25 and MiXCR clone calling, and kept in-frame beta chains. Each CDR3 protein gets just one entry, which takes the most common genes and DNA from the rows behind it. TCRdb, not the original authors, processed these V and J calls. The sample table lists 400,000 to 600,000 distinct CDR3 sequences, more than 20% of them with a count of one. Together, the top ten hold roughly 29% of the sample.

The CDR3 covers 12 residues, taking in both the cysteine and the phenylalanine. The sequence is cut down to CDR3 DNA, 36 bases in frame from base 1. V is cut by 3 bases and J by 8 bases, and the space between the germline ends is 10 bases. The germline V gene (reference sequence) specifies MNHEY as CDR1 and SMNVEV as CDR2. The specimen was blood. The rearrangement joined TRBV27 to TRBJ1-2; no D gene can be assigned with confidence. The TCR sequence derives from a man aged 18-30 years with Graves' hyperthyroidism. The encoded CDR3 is CASSFSGEGYTF. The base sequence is TGTGCCAGCAGTTTCTCCGGGGAAGGCTACACCTTC.